This T cell receptor beta chain stems from a study of human T cells and chemical hapten exposure. On the study more broadly: TCR yields per sample varied mostly from small pooled library volume differences.

Noted time point: healthy volunteer bleed at 6 weeks. Total RNA was isolated from whole blood that had not been fractionated. Trimming removed 0 bases from V and 0 bases from J, with 6 bases in between. Per germline, CDR1 SGHRS and CDR2 YFSETQ. The CDR3 totals 14 residues. Each CDR3 protein gets one entry after TCRdb re-called the RACE reads with MiXCR. Here the sample spans 30,000 to 35,000 distinct CDR3 sequences, approximately 5.5% being singletons. This clonotype is medium-sized by share. The origin of this receptor is a human donor in good health. Some clones in this sample may be carry-over from other donors' samples. The chain links TRBV5-1 to TRBJ2-5, with D unclear. The specimen sequenced was whole blood. Here the CDR3 reads CASSLGSNQETQYF. The CDR3, as DNA: TGCGCCAGCAGCTTGGGCAGCAACCAAGAGACCCAGTACTTC.